This entry lists 10 T cell receptor beta chains sequenced from one sample in a study of cytomegalovirus exposure and HLA in healthy donors. The PCR was carried out with 60 Vbeta primers and 13 Jbeta primers. Generated by immunoSEQ multiplex PCR, the TCRdb table keeps only in-frame clones and is missing some. Of about 56,000 clones in the sample, about 86% were seen once. Sequenced input: PBMCs. Every receptor here comes from a man aged 40-55 years in good health and CMV-seronegative.

V and J are TRBV7-2 and TRBJ1-1, with 8 bases lining up with TRBD1. The germline CDR1 and CDR2 sequences are SGHTA and FQGNSA. The CDR3 covers 15 residues. V lost 4 bases and J lost 3; bases outside the gene matches: 7. CDR3 nucleotide sequence: TGTGCCAGCAGCTCCTGGACAGGGTCCGACACTGAAGCTTTCTTT. It codes for CASSSWTGSDTEAFF.

The chain employs TRBV19 and TRBJ1-5, with a weak D call TRBD1 (6 bases). The CDR3 loop spans 19 amino acids. V lost 0 bases, J lost 3 bases, and 21 bases lay in between. The germline gives CDR1 LNHDA, CDR2 SQIVND (reference sequence). In DNA form, the CDR3 reads TGTGCCAGTAGTATAGACTCTCGGACAGTCGATGATTTCAATCAGCCCCAGCATTTT. Amino acids: CASSIDSRTVDDFNQPQHF.

The CDR3 loop reads CASSYDSEAFF. CDR3 coding DNA: TGTGCCAGCAGTTACGACAGCGAAGCTTTCTTT. The rearrangement links TRBV6-5 to TRBJ1-1; a weak D match, TRBD1 (5 bases). The CDR3 runs 11 residues. CDR1 is MNHEY and CDR2 is SVGAGI in the germline V gene. With 2 bases removed from V and 8 bases from J, the gap between germline ends came to 6 bases.

The rearrangement joins TRBV7-8 to TRBJ1-2; the D is unclear. CDR3 size: 13 residues. Germline CDR1 reads SGHVS; CDR2 reads FQNEAQ. V was pared by 1 base and J by 5 bases, with 8 bases between. This CDR3 is CASSLVLDYGYTF. The CDR3 DNA is TGTGCCAGCAGCTTAGTCTTAGATTATGGCTACACCTTC.

The genes are TRBV30 and TRBJ2-1; 7 nucleotides agree with TRBD2. In germline, CDR1 is GTSNPN, CDR2 SVGIG (reference sequence). The CDR3 loop spans 15 amino acids. The ends lost 2 bases at V and 2 bases at J; junction bases unmatched: 6. The CDR3 region is CAWSTRGEPYNEQFF. CDR3 DNA sequence: TGTGCCTGGAGTACACGGGGGGAACCCTACAATGAGCAGTTCTTC.

The rearrangement joins TRBV27 to TRBJ2-1; 8 bases are a match to TRBD2. The CDR3 has 16 residues. Germline lookup yields CDR1 MNHEY and CDR2 SMNVEV (reference sequence). Trimming cost V 2 bases and J 3 bases; bases outside gene matches: 6. CDR3 in DNA: TGTGCCAGCAGTTTAACAGGGCGGGGGGACTACAATGAGCAGTTCTTC. Translating gives CASSLTGRGDYNEQFF.

This clone appeared a single time. The chain is built from TRBV5-1 and TRBJ1-1, with no clear D. The CDR3 has 13 amino acids. Between the trimmed V and J ends, which lost 1 base and 8 bases, there was a span of 12 bases. Germline loops: CDR1 SGHRS, CDR2 YFSETQ. The CDR3: CASSLKVGTEAFF. Here the CDR3 DNA reads TGCGCCAGCAGCTTGAAGGTGGGCACCGAAGCTTTCTTT.

With regard to this clone: Other DNA sequences of this sample code for an identical CDR3. This rearrangement joins TRBV7-9 to TRBJ2-6; a possible D gene is TRBD2 (6 bases). With 0 bases removed from V and 4 bases from J, the gap between germline ends came to 16 bases. CDR1 is SEHNR and CDR2 is FQNEAQ in the germline V gene (reference sequence). CDR3 length: 18 residues. The CDR3 sequence is CASSLAKGGEAGANVLTF. CDR3 in DNA: TGTGCCAGCAGCTTAGCAAAAGGAGGGGAAGCCGGGGCCAACGTCCTGACTTTC.

This rearrangement joins TRBV15 to TRBJ2-1, with 13 bases lining up with TRBD2. Germline assignment: CDR1 LNHNV and CDR2 YYDKDF (reference sequence). V lost 0 bases, J lost 1 base, and 3 bases stayed unmatched. This CDR3 is built from 18 residues. The DNA for the CDR3 is TGTGCCACCAGCAGAGACCGGGGACTAGCGGGGTCCTACAATGAGCAGTTCTTC. Encoded protein: CATSRDRGLAGSYNEQFF.

V usage is TRBV28 and J usage is TRBJ1-5, with 9 bases aligning to TRBD1. The CDR3 is made up of 18 amino acids. The V gene end was trimmed by 3 bases and the J gene end by 0 bases; junction bases not matched to a gene: 9. CDR1 and CDR2 (germline): MDHEN, SYDVKM. CDR3 residues: CASSFLGTGFYSNQPQHF. Here the CDR3 DNA reads TGTGCCAGCAGTTTTCTAGGGACAGGGTTTTATAGCAATCAGCCCCAGCATTTT.